This entry concerns a single TCR beta chain. Germline lookup yields CDR1 SNHLY and CDR2 FYNNEI. Trimming at V came to 8 bases and at J to 11 bases, leaving 10 bases not matched to a gene. This CDR3 is 12 amino acids long. The data were taken from a study of cytomegalovirus exposure and HLA in healthy donors. Clones were read by immunoSEQ multiplex PCR, and TCRdb kept only the in-frame ones, dropping some. The sample holds under 200,000 clones, around 96% seen once. The sequenced material came from PBMCs. The chain carries TRBV2 and TRBJ2-3; 7 nucleotides line up with TRBD2. This receptor was obtained from a woman aged 18-29 years in good health and CMV-seronegative. The CDR3 DNA follows: TGTGCCAGCGGGCAGGCGGGGAGGGGGCAGTATTTT. Translating gives CASGQAGRGQYF.